Listed below are T cell receptor beta chains from one sample, sequenced in a study of cytomegalovirus exposure and HLA in healthy donors. Assay used: immunoSEQ multiplex PCR; TCRdb lists only in-frame clones, some missing. The sample holds under 150,000 clones; 80% to 90% are singletons and the top ten take roughly 3%. Specimen: PBMCs. Receptors originate from a man younger than 30 in good health and CMV-seronegative. CDR3s include the opening cysteine and the closing phenylalanine or tryptophan. The D gene is left open where the match is weak. The size entry is marked missing in some rows and otherwise reads once, few, many or a size class.

j_call	d_call	clone_size	v_call	cdr3_aa	cdr3_nt
TRBJ1-3	NA	once	TRBV11-3	CASSWGYPGNTIYF	TGTGCCAGCAGCTGGGGCTACCCCGGAAACACCATATATTTT
TRBJ1-2	TRBD1	NA	TRBV5-6	CASSPSWDRGSYGYTF	TGTGCCAGCAGCCCCTCGTGGGACAGGGGGTCCTATGGCTACACCTTC
TRBJ2-3	TRBD2	NA	TRBV27	CASSSRLAGGPDTQYF	TGTGCCAGCAGTTCCCGACTAGCGGGGGGGCCAGATACGCAGTATTTT
TRBJ2-7	TRBD1	NA	TRBV6-5	CASSSRDRTYEQYF	TGTGCCAGCAGTAGCCGGGACAGGACCTACGAGCAGTACTTC
TRBJ2-7	NA	NA	TRBV6-1	CASSAGQTYEQYF	TGTGCCAGCAGTGCTGGACAGACCTACGAGCAGTACTTC
TRBJ2-1	TRBD1	NA	TRBV4-1	CASSHPETGNNEQFF	TGCGCCAGCAGCCATCCGGAGACAGGGAACAATGAGCAGTTCTTC
TRBJ1-1	NA	NA	TRBV19	CASSNYGSWAFF	TGTGCCAGTAGTAACTACGGGTCTTGGGCTTTCTTT
TRBJ2-2	NA	NA	TRBV29-1	CSVSQVSNTGELFF	TGCAGCGTTAGCCAAGTCTCGAACACCGGGGAGCTGTTTTTT
TRBJ1-1	TRBD1	NA	TRBV7-9	CASSLGLQGAEAFF	TGTGCCAGCAGCTTAGGTCTACAGGGGGCTGAAGCTTTCTTT
TRBJ1-5	NA	NA	TRBV16	CASSQSFGRVQPQHF	TGTGCCAGCAGCCAATCGTTCGGGAGGGTCCAGCCCCAGCATTTT
TRBJ2-7	TRBD2	NA	TRBV11-2	CASSSVGQVLRSGSPEQYF	TGTGCCAGCAGCTCGGTCGGGCAGGTGTTGAGGAGCGGGAGCCCCGAGCAGTACTTC
TRBJ1-2	NA	NA	TRBV28	CASSSKPLMRSYGYTF	TGTGCCAGCAGCTCAAAACCCTTAATGAGGAGCTATGGCTACACCTTC
TRBJ2-5	TRBD1	NA	TRBV12-5	CASGATGGLFETQYF	TGTGCTAGTGGTGCGACAGGGGGACTTTTCGAGACCCAGTACTTC
TRBJ1-2	NA	NA	TRBV27	CASSFTGSEGYTF	TGTGCCAGCAGTTTCACAGGTTCTGAGGGCTACACCTTC
TRBJ1-1	TRBD1	once	TRBV4-1	CASSQAPPGQGITEAFF	TGCGCCAGCAGCCAAGCACCTCCGGGACAGGGCATCACTGAAGCTTTCTTT
TRBJ2-1	TRBD2	once	TRBV5-1	CASSSQLAGGFNEQFF	TGCGCCAGCAGCTCTCAACTAGCGGGGGGGTTTAATGAGCAGTTCTTC
TRBJ2-2	TRBD1	NA	TRBV18	CASSPPGTGESGELFF	TGTGCCAGCTCACCGCCCGGGACAGGGGAAAGCGGGGAGCTGTTTTTT
TRBJ2-1	TRBD2	NA	TRBV9	CASSPSTGLGAHNEQFF	TGTGCCAGCAGCCCAAGCACAGGACTAGGGGCCCACAATGAGCAGTTCTTC
TRBJ1-5	NA	NA	TRBV6-1	CASSPGHLFREPQHF	TGTGCCAGCAGCCCGGGACACCTATTTAGGGAGCCCCAGCATTTT
TRBJ1-2	NA	NA	TRBV7-9	CASTPERGDSYGYTF	TGTGCCAGCACCCCGGAGCGGGGTGATAGCTATGGCTACACCTTC
TRBJ2-7	TRBD1	NA	TRBV11-2	CASRRTGSYEQYF	TGTGCCAGCAGAAGGACAGGGTCCTACGAGCAGTACTTC
TRBJ1-5	NA	NA	TRBV28	CATQPQGNGYQPQHF	TGTGCCACCCAACCACAGGGAAACGGGTATCAGCCCCAGCATTTT
TRBJ1-2	TRBD1	few	TRBV5-1	CASSFDSGQANGYTF	TGCGCCAGCAGCTTTGATTCGGGACAGGCAAACGGCTACACCTTC
TRBJ2-3	NA	once	TRBV4-1	CASRYAKDSSTQYF	TGCGCCAGCAGGTATGCGAAAGACAGTAGTACGCAGTATTTT
TRBJ2-1	TRBD1	once	TRBV5-8	CASGQGEDNEQFF	TGTGCCAGCGGACAGGGAGAGGACAATGAGCAGTTCTTC
TRBJ2-7	TRBD2	once	TRBV6-1	CASSEHSGGGSYEQYF	TGTGCCAGCAGTGAGCATAGCGGGGGGGGATCCTACGAGCAGTACTTC
TRBJ2-1	NA	NA	TRBV27	CASTLGGGGYNEQFF	TGTGCCAGCACCTTAGGAGGGGGCGGTTACAATGAGCAGTTCTTC
TRBJ1-5	TRBD1	few	TRBV7-6	CASSQDRYQPQHF	TGTGCCAGCAGTCAGGACAGGTATCAGCCCCAGCATTTT
TRBJ1-2	NA	NA	TRBV6-1	CASSSQGQLNYGYTF	TGTGCCAGCAGTAGCCAAGGACAGCTTAACTATGGCTACACCTTC
TRBJ2-7	NA	NA	TRBV27	CASLGSRRQGDYEQYF	TGTGCATCTTTGGGATCACGCCGGCAGGGCGACTACGAGCAGTACTTC
TRBJ2-6	NA	few	TRBV18	CASSSTDTALGANVLTF	TGTGCCAGCTCATCTACAGACACCGCTCTGGGGGCCAACGTCCTGACTTTC
TRBJ1-1	NA	NA	TRBV6-5	CASSWSQTLEAFF	TGTGCCAGCAGTTGGAGTCAGACGCTTGAAGCTTTCTTT
TRBJ2-7	TRBD2	NA	TRBV30	CAWSVWLAGRYEQYF	TGTGCCTGGAGTGTATGGCTAGCGGGACGGTACGAGCAGTACTTC
TRBJ1-1	NA	NA	TRBV18	CASSPGVPDNTEAFF	TGTGCCAGCTCACCCGGGGTCCCCGACAACACTGAAGCTTTCTTT
TRBJ2-7	NA	NA	TRBV28	CASSLTGSSYEQYF	TGTGCCAGCAGTTTAACAGGGAGCTCCTACGAGCAGTACTTC
TRBJ2-3	NA	NA	TRBV7-6	CASSLGLRRTSTDTQYF	TGTGCCAGCAGCTTAGGTCTTCGTAGAACTAGCACAGATACGCAGTATTTT
TRBJ1-4	TRBD1	NA	TRBV6-1	CASSGSLTGTNEKLFF	TGTGCCAGCAGTGGAAGTTTGACAGGGACTAATGAAAAACTGTTTTTT
TRBJ2-3	TRBD1	once	TRBV29-1	CSSTGGTDTQYF	TGCAGCTCGACAGGGGGCACAGATACGCAGTATTTT
TRBJ2-2	TRBD1	many	TRBV6-4	CASSEGTGGTGELFF	TGTGCCAGCAGTGAAGGGACAGGGGGCACCGGGGAGCTGTTTTTT
TRBJ2-3	NA	NA	TRBV12-2	CASRRSPDTQYF	TGTGCAAGTCGTCGTTCCCCGGATACGCAGTATTTT
TRBJ2-6	NA	NA	TRBV7-9	CASSLGTGANVLTF	TGTGCCAGCAGCTTAGGGACAGGGGCCAACGTCCTGACTTTC
TRBJ2-5	NA	NA	TRBV2	CASEDYSDLQETQYF	TGTGCCAGCGAAGACTATTCGGACCTCCAAGAGACCCAGTACTTC
TRBJ1-3	NA	NA	TRBV5-1	CASSLGGGVPSGNTIYF	TGCGCCAGCAGCTTGGGAGGGGGAGTACCCTCTGGAAACACCATATATTTT
TRBJ2-6	NA	NA	TRBV14	CASSQYRAGANVLTF	TGTGCCAGCAGCCAATACCGGGCTGGGGCCAACGTCCTGACTTTC
TRBJ1-1	TRBD1	NA	TRBV13	CASSPKTGTGAAFF	TGTGCCAGCAGCCCTAAAACCGGGACAGGGGCGGCTTTCTTT
TRBJ2-7	NA	few	TRBV4-1	CASSQGAGYEQYF	TGCGCCAGCAGCCAAGGGGCGGGTTACGAGCAGTACTTC
TRBJ1-2	NA	few	TRBV6-1	CASSPEDGYTF	TGTGCCAGCAGCCCGGAGGATGGCTACACCTTC
TRBJ1-1	NA	NA	TRBV6-5	CASSYSEGNTEAFF	TGTGCCAGCAGTTACTCGGAGGGCAACACTGAAGCTTTCTTT
TRBJ1-1	TRBD1	once	TRBV19	CASRWFSGQGETEAFF	TGTGCCAGTAGATGGTTTTCCGGACAGGGGGAGACTGAAGCTTTCTTT
TRBJ2-1	NA	NA	TRBV10-1	CASSESFSRNEQFF	TGCGCCAGCAGTGAGTCGTTCTCCCGTAATGAGCAGTTCTTC
TRBJ2-7	NA	NA	TRBV28	CASSLPIQGYEQYF	TGTGCCAGCAGCCTCCCAATCCAGGGGTATGAGCAGTACTTC
TRBJ2-1	NA	NA	TRBV11-2	CASSLAIELAAYNEQFF	TGTGCCAGCAGCTTAGCGATTGAACTAGCCGCCTACAATGAGCAGTTCTTC
TRBJ1-1	NA	NA	TRBV7-9	CASSLGRTQRTEAFF	TGTGCCAGCAGCTTAGGGCGGACCCAGCGGACTGAAGCTTTCTTT
TRBJ2-7	NA	few	TRBV2	CASSEYYEQYF	TGTGCCAGCAGTGAGTACTACGAGCAGTACTTC
TRBJ2-3	TRBD2	NA	TRBV5-6	CASESSSGGVDTQYF	TGTGCCAGCGAGTCTTCCAGCGGGGGAGTCGATACGCAGTATTTT
TRBJ1-1	NA	NA	TRBV6-5	CASRTGQALSEAFF	TGTGCCAGCAGAACTGGGCAGGCCCTCTCTGAAGCTTTCTTT
TRBJ2-7	NA	NA	TRBV30	CAWSGMAATYEQYF	TGTGCCTGGAGTGGTATGGCTGCAACCTACGAGCAGTACTTC